Sequencing of this TCR beta chain was carried out in a study of CD8 T cells in ankylosing spondylitis. General observations from the study: CD8+ cells made up the disease-linked clones, which were relatively rare in peripheral blood. Blood from ankylosing spondylitis patients appeared to carry a characteristic roughly eight-variant TCR beta motif.

Making use of molecular barcodes, quantitative 5'-RACE generated TCR beta libraries. Each CDR3 protein is one row after TCRdb ran MiXCR on the 5' RACE reads. This table holds about 700,000 distinct CDR3 sequences, around 20% found once. In this sample, this clonotype turned up a few times. Antigen: not known. The CDR3 loop spans 15 amino acids. V gave up 2 bases and J gave up 5 bases, with 15 bases separating them. Germline-derived CDR1 and CDR2 are KGHSH and LQKENI. This receptor was obtained from a male donor with ankylosing spondylitis. The sequenced material came from blood, either unsorted or a sorted T cell fraction (not recorded which). The chain links TRBV18 to TRBJ1-2, with D tentatively TRBD1 (5 bases). CDR3 region: CASSPSQGGRYGYTF. CDR3 in DNA: TGTGCCAGCTCACCATCCCAGGGCGGTCGATATGGCTACACCTTC.